Presented here are 30 T cell receptor beta chains from one specimen sequenced in a study of T cells in Graves' hyperthyroidism and ophthalmopathy. TCR beta CDR3 regions were amplified from RNA transcripts. Researchers ran a first-round RT-PCR on the TCR CDR3 using the HTBI primer set. MiXCR, applied by TCRdb to the multiplex PCR reads, yields one record per CDR3 protein. The sample records about 52,000 distinct CDR3 sequences, less than 60% being singletons. The sequenced sample consisted of blood. Receptors were obtained from a woman aged 45-65 years with Graves' ophthalmopathy.

This clonotype has at least ten counts. The chain couples TRBV5-4 to TRBJ1-1; the D is unclear. CDR1 is SGHNT and CDR2 is YYREEE in the germline V gene (reference sequence). The ends were cut back, 0 bases at V and 7 bases at J, with 4 bases in the middle. CDR3 length: 11 amino acids. In DNA, the CDR3 is TGTGCCAGCAGCTTGGAGGGTGAAGCTTTCTTT. It yields the protein CASSLEGEAFF.

This chain links TRBV7-2 with TRBJ2-7; 12 nucleotides match TRBD2. CDR1 is SGHTA and CDR2 is FQGNSA in the germline V gene. V shed 5 bases, J shed 6 bases, and the junction held 2 bases outside the gene matches. CDR3 length equals 13 residues. CDR3 protein: CASSQLAGGEQYF. CDR3 DNA: TGTGCCAGCAGCCAACTAGCGGGAGGCGAGCAGTACTTC.

In this sample, this clonotype turned up many times. The genes are TRBV29-1 and TRBJ2-3; 11 bases are shared with TRBD1. Trimming cost V 7 bases and J 0 bases; bases outside gene matches: 9. This CDR3 contains 16 residues. CDR1 and CDR2 (germline): SQVTM, ANQGSEA. The CDR3 spells CSAGQGALTSTDTQYF. The CDR3 DNA reads as TGCAGCGCAGGACAGGGGGCTCTTACTAGCACAGATACGCAGTATTTT.

In this sample, this clonotype turned up many times. The chain has TRBV11-2 and TRBJ2-7, with D perhaps matching TRBD2 (5 bases). The germline V gene has CDR1 SGHAT and CDR2 FQNNGV. There are 12 residues in the CDR3. Trimming left V 4 bases short and J 9 bases short, with 13 bases between. CDR3 coding DNA: TGTGCCAGCAGCTCCAATGGACTTAGGCAGTACTTC. It translates to CASSSNGLRQYF. Full variable domain (outside the CDR3, taken from reference TRBV11-2 and TRBJ2-7): EAGVAQSPRYKIIEKRQSVAFWCNPISGHATLYWYQQILGQGPKLLIQFQNNGVVDDSQLPKDRFSAERLKGVDSTLKIQPAKLEDSAVYLCASSSNGLRQYFGPGTRLTVT.

The table lists this clonotype with many counts. The CDR3 nucleotides are TGTGCCAGCAGTTTCCTGGGACAATCTAATGAAAAACTGTTTTTT. This gives the protein CASSFLGQSNEKLFF. The chain uses TRBV12-3 or TRBV12-4 and TRBJ1-4; D might be TRBD1 (6 bases). The CDR3 totals 15 residues. V gave up 3 bases and J gave up 3 bases, with 11 bases separating them.

The chain has TRBV19 and TRBJ2-1, with 9 bases fitting TRBD2. This CDR3 contains 16 residues. Germline V gene sequence: CDR1 LNHDA, CDR2 SQIVND (reference sequence). V lost 4 bases, J lost 5 bases, and 9 bases stayed unmatched. Written as DNA, the CDR3 is TGTGCCAGTAGTACCACACGTAGCGGGAGTCACAATGAGCAGTTCTTC. Translation: CASSTTRSGSHNEQFF. Full variable domain (rest looked up from reference TRBV19 and TRBJ2-1): DGGITQSPKYLFRKEGQNVTLSCEQNLNHDAMYWYRQDPGQGLRLIYYSQIVNDFQKGDIAEGYSVSREKKESFPLTVTSAQKNPTAFYLCASSTTRSGSHNEQFFGPGTRLTVL.

This clonotype was recorded at least ten times. This chain uses TRBV5-5 with TRBJ1-6; D remains ambiguous. The CDR3 totals 14 residues. In germline, CDR1 is SGHKS, CDR2 YYEKEE (reference sequence). Between the trimmed V and J ends, which lost 0 bases and 9 bases, there was a span of 10 bases. CDR3 protein: CASSLAWNGSPLHF. CDR3 DNA sequence: TGTGCCAGCAGCTTGGCCTGGAACGGTTCACCCCTCCACTTT.

This clonotype showed up many times. The chain carries TRBV6-2 or TRBV6-3 and TRBJ2-1, with D possibly matching TRBD2 (5 bases). Germline V CDR1 and CDR2: MNHEY, SVGEGT. Trimming pared 5 bases from V and 5 bases from J, leaving 10 bases between. The CDR3 has 13 amino acids. The CDR3 region has the DNA TGTGCCAGCAGTCTGACTAAGAACAATGAGCAGTTCTTC. Its translation is CASSLTKNNEQFF.

This clonotype was seen a single time. The J gene is TRBJ1-6, the V gene TRBV2, with TRBD1 matching 8 bases. V was pared by 6 bases and J by 9 bases, with 10 bases of the junction left unmatched. This CDR3 is built from 15 residues. CDR1 SNHLY and CDR2 FYNNEI come from the germline V gene. The CDR3 DNA follows: TGTGCCAGCAGAAGCTCAGGGGGCGTCGTTTCACCCCTCCACTTT. Amino acids: CASRSSGGVVSPLHF. Variable domain in full (rest from reference TRBV2 and TRBJ1-6): EPEVTQTPSHQVTQMGQEVILRCVPISNHLYFYWYRQILGQKVEFLVSFYNNEISEKSEIFDDQFSVERPDGSNFTLKIRSTKLEDSAMYFCASRSSGGVVSPLHFGNGTRLTVT.

The genes are TRBV7-8 and TRBJ2-5; possible D gene TRBD2, 6 bases. V was clipped by 7 bases and J by 5 bases, with 20 bases between them. Germline V CDR1 and CDR2: SGHVS, FQNEAQ. The CDR3 totals 15 residues. The CDR3 region has the DNA TGTGCCAGCACCCAGAGACGGATAGGGAGGGAGACCCAGTACTTC. Translation: CASTQRRIGRETQYF.

This clonotype was observed many times. The genes are TRBV12-3 or TRBV12-4 and TRBJ1-5, with 7 bases identical to TRBD1. This CDR3 has 13 residues. J lost 3 bases, V lost 5 bases, and 1 base had no gene match. The CDR3 here is CASSGTANQPQHF. As DNA, the CDR3 is TGTGCCAGCAGTGGGACAGCCAATCAGCCCCAGCATTTT.

With respect to this clonotype: Relative to the germline gene, one junction end is altered; a read error may explain this. The chain employs TRBV6-1 and TRBJ1-1; no reliable D call. Germline CDR1 is MNHNS and CDR2 is SASEGT. The CDR3 sequence is 14 residues long. The CDR3 DNA sequence: TGTGCCAGCAGTGTACTATCCGCCGGCTCTGAAGCTTGCTTT. It specifies CASSVLSAGSEACF.

This chain connects TRBV27 to TRBJ1-4; D is undetermined. In germline, CDR1 is MNHEY, CDR2 SMNVEV (reference sequence). The CDR3 sequence is 15 residues long. The germline V and J ends were trimmed by 4 bases and 5 bases, with 14 bases remaining between them. The CDR3 DNA is TGTGCCAGCAGTTACTCGCTAGGGCTAAATGAAAAACTGTTTTTT. It specifies CASSYSLGLNEKLFF. Complete variable domain (other parts from reference TRBV27 and TRBJ1-4): EAQVTQNPRYLITVTGKKLTVTCSQNMNHEYMSWYRQDPGLGLRQIYYSMNVEVTDKGDVPEGYKVSRKEKRNFPLILESPSPNQTSLYFCASSYSLGLNEKLFFGSGTQLSVL.

Remarks on this clonotype: This may be a read error, as it is one base from a much larger clone. In this CDR3 the conserved last residue, phenylalanine or tryptophan, is missing, so a read error is likely. V gene TRBV28 combines with J gene TRBJ1-3; D is ambiguous. CDR3 length: 13 amino acids. Trimming stripped 2 bases from V and 5 bases from J, with 7 bases between. In germline, CDR1 is MDHEN, CDR2 SYDVKM. CDR3 residues: CASSLPGRNTIYS. The DNA of the CDR3 is TGTGCCAGCAGTTTACCCGGGAGAAACACCATATATTCT.

This clonotype was detected only a few times. This chain joins TRBV29-1 and TRBJ1-2; a possible D gene is TRBD1 (5 bases). This CDR3 is built from 14 residues. The V gene's germline CDR1 is SQVTM and CDR2 ANQGSEA. The V end lost 0 bases, the J end lost 4 bases, and 12 bases lay between the germline ends. The CDR3: CSVEDRSGSYGYTF. Written as DNA, the CDR3 is TGCAGCGTTGAAGACCGGTCAGGGAGCTATGGCTACACCTTC.

The chain uses TRBV29-1 and TRBJ2-7, with 9 positions matching TRBD2. This CDR3 region has 14 residues. V lost 6 bases and J lost 3; bases outside the gene matches: 9. Germline values: CDR1 SQVTM, CDR2 ANQGSEA. The CDR3 DNA is TGCAGCGTGGAGTCGGGACTAGCTGACTACGAGCAGTACTTC. It codes for CSVESGLADYEQYF.

There are many counts of this clonotype. The V and J genes are TRBV28 and TRBJ1-3, with D maybe TRBD1 (6 bases). CDR3 length: 15 residues. The V end was cut by 4 bases, the J end by 0 bases, with 10 bases between. CDR1 and CDR2 from the germline V gene are MDHEN and SYDVKM. The CDR3: CASSSLTGSGNTIYF. CDR3 sequence (DNA): TGTGCCAGCAGTTCCTTGACAGGCTCTGGAAACACCATATATTTT. Complete variable domain (other parts from reference TRBV28 and TRBJ1-3): DVKVTQSSRYLVKRTGEKVFLECVQDMDHENMFWYRQDPGLGLRLIYFSYDVKMKEKGDIPEGYSVSREKKERFSLILESASTNQTSMYLCASSSLTGSGNTIYFGEGSWLTVV.

This clonotype was seen repeatedly, ten times or more. The chain is built from TRBV6-5 and TRBJ1-5; D remains unclear. CDR1 is MNHEY, CDR2 SVGAGI, per germline. V was pared by 0 bases and J by 6 bases, with 9 bases between. This CDR3 is 14 amino acids long. This CDR3 is CASSYSPHGQPQHF. The CDR3 region has the DNA TGTGCCAGCAGTTACTCCCCCCATGGTCAGCCCCAGCATTTT.

On this clonotype itself: One junction end disagrees with the germline gene, perhaps due to a read error. The gene calls are TRBV6-1 and TRBJ1-1; 7 bases are a match to TRBD1. This CDR3 is built from 15 residues. CDR1 and CDR2 from the germline V gene are MNHNS and SASEGT. In DNA form, the CDR3 reads TGTGCCGGCAGGGACAGCCCTACAGGGGCCGTTGAAGCTTTCTTT. Its protein product is CAGRDSPTGAVEAFF.

Points on this clonotype: This may stem from a read error, because a much larger clone lies one nucleotide away. The CDR3 reads CASSYGGTSGSEIQFF. The CDR3 nucleotides read TGTGCCAGCAGTTACGGAGGGACTAGCGGGAGTGAGATTCAGTTCTTC. The gene calls are TRBV12-3 or TRBV12-4 and TRBJ2-4; 14 bases fit TRBD2. The J call may be mistaken, given a closer DNA end match to TRBJ2-1. The CDR3 covers 16 residues.

This clonotype was detected many times. The chain uses TRBV9 and TRBJ1-3, with D hard to call. Germline assignment: CDR1 SGDLS and CDR2 YYNGEE. CDR3 length equals 14 residues. V was pared by 3 bases and J by 0 bases, with 7 bases between. The CDR3 region has the DNA TGTGCCAGCAGCGGGGGTCCCTCTGGAAACACCATATATTTT. This encodes CASSGGPSGNTIYF.

With respect to this clonotype: This may arise from a read error, as a much more abundant clone is one base away. The rearrangement links TRBV20-1 to TRBJ2-7, with 10 bases lining up with TRBD1. The trim removed 3 bases at V and 6 bases at J, leaving 8 bases unmatched. From germline, CDR1 is DFQATT and CDR2 SNEGSKA (reference sequence). The CDR3 is made up of 14 amino acids. DNA for the CDR3: TGCAGTGCTAGGCCCGGGACAGGGGTCGGCGAGCAGTACTTC. This translates into CSARPGTGVGEQYF.

Concerning this clonotype: Given a much more abundant clone one base away, this may be a read error. The gene calls are TRBV7-8 and TRBJ2-5, with 7 bases aligning to TRBD2. This CDR3 is 15 amino acids long. V lost 6 bases and J lost 5; bases outside the gene matches: 12. Germline-derived CDR1 and CDR2 are SGHVS and FQNEAQ. The CDR3 protein is CASSMGGRPRETQYF. Written as DNA, the CDR3 is TGTGCCAGCAGTATGGGAGGGCGGCCACGGGAGACCCAGTACTTC. Full variable domain (remainder filled in from reference TRBV7-8 and TRBJ2-5): GAGVSQSPRYKVAKRGQDVALRCDPISGHVSLFWYQQALGQGPEFLTYFQNEAQLDKSGLPSDRFFAERPEGSVSTLKIQRTQQEDSAVYLCASSMGGRPRETQYFGPGTRLLVL.

This chain uses TRBV9 with TRBJ1-6, with TRBD1 as a possible D gene (6 bases). The CDR3 extends over 14 amino acids. V lost 0 bases and J lost 10, with 11 bases in between. Germline CDR1 and CDR2: SGDLS and YYNGEE. CDR3 nucleotides: TGTGCCAGCAGCGTAGAGTCGGACAGATCACCCCTCCACTTT. Translation gives CASSVESDRSPLHF.

This rearrangement joins TRBV27 to TRBJ1-2; D remains unclear. There are 14 residues in the CDR3. The V end was cut by 1 base, the J end by 6 bases, with 12 bases between. Germline V gene lookup returns CDR1 MNHEY and CDR2 SMNVEV (reference sequence). The CDR3 DNA reads as TGTGCCAGCAGTTTATTGGGAGGTAGACATGGCTACACCTTC. Translated, it gives CASSLLGGRHGYTF.

This clonotype showed up many times. CDR3 sequence reads: CASSHPGQNYEQYF. For the CDR3, the DNA is TGCGCCAGCAGCCATCCGGGGCAGAATTACGAGCAGTACTTC. This chain joins TRBV4-1 and TRBJ2-7, with D perhaps given as TRBD1 or TRBD2 (5 bases each). Germline V lookup: CDR1 MGHRA, CDR2 YSYEKL. Trimming stripped 3 bases from V and 4 bases from J, with 13 bases between. The CDR3 runs 14 residues.

This clonotype was detected many times. The chain joins TRBV9 to TRBJ2-7; 7 nucleotides agree with TRBD2. Germline loops: CDR1 SGDLS, CDR2 YYNGEE. V gave up 4 bases and J gave up 6 bases; unmatched junction bases: 19. This CDR3 has 17 amino acids. CDR3 amino acids: CASSPGAGVNVGGEQYF. As DNA, the CDR3 is TGTGCCAGCAGCCCCGGGGCGGGAGTTAATGTAGGAGGCGAGCAGTACTTC.

Turning to this clonotype: The junction shows a germline mismatch at one end, possibly a read error. The chain employs TRBV7-2 and TRBJ2-7; D assignment may be TRBD1 or TRBD2 (5 bases each). The germline CDR1 and CDR2 sequences are SGHTA and FQGNSA. The CDR3 loop spans 15 amino acids. The CDR3 reads CASSLDGATHYGQYF. The CDR3 DNA reads as TGTGCCAGCAGCTTAGACGGGGCAACTCACTACGGGCAGTACTTC.

This clonotype is labeled as medium-sized. The chain couples TRBV5-8 to TRBJ2-3; D remains ambiguous. The CDR3 is made up of 12 amino acids. The V gene lost 1 base and the J gene lost 6 bases, with 6 bases spanning the gap. Looked up from germline, CDR1 is SGHTS and CDR2 is YDEGEE. The CDR3 loop reads CASSLFLDTQYF. CDR3 DNA sequence: TGTGCCAGCAGCTTGTTCCTGGATACGCAGTATTTT.

The V gene is TRBV7-3, the J gene TRBJ1-5, with D tentatively TRBD1 (5 bases). From germline, CDR1 is SGHTA and CDR2 FQGTGA. V was cut by 2 bases and J by 11 bases, with 19 bases left in between. The CDR3 is 15 amino acids. CDR3 sequence reads: CASSLGRGWESAQHF. CDR3 bases: TGTGCCAGCAGCTTAGGTAGGGGATGGGAATCGGCCCAGCATTTT.